Listed below are T cell receptor beta chains from one sample, sequenced in a study of blood T cell repertoires in COVID-19. Assay: immunoSEQ multiplex PCR; the TCRdb copy retains only in-frame clones and omits some. The top ten hold less than 20% of the sample, which has 150,000 to 200,000 clones, approximately 73% seen once. Sequencing was carried out using PBMCs or T cells enriched from blood (not recorded which). These receptor sequences come from a woman in her 50s with acute COVID-19. Both conserved end residues are part of each CDR3. D genes are given only for firm matches. Clone sizes are given selectively: once, few, many, or a class where the clone is expanded.

D	size	V	J	DNA	CDR3
TRBD2	few	TRBV11-2	TRBJ2-5	TGTGCCAGCAGCCAAACTAGCGGGGGTCGAGAGACCCAGTACTTC	CASSQTSGGRETQYF
TRBD1	.	TRBV6-5	TRBJ1-3	TGTGCCAGCGGGACAGGGGGCAACGGTGGAAACACCATATATTTT	CASGTGGNGGNTIYF
.	.	TRBV5-1	TRBJ2-4	TGCGCCAGCAGCGACTCCCGGGACTCCTTAAAAAACATTCAGTACTTC	CASSDSRDSLKNIQYF
.	.	TRBV28	TRBJ1-3	TGTGCCAGCAGTTTCCCGGGGGGGCAAGTTGGAAACACCATATATTTT	CASSFPGGQVGNTIYF
TRBD2	.	TRBV7-2	TRBJ2-1	TGTGCCAGCAGCTCAAGGGGTAGCGGGGGGCGCCATGAGCAGTTCTTC	CASSSRGSGGRHEQFF
.	.	TRBV19	TRBJ1-5	TGTGCCGGTCAGGGGAAGAATCAGCCCCAGCATTTT	CAGQGKNQPQHF
.	.	TRBV18	TRBJ1-2	TGTGCCAGCTCACCACCGCAGGCCCCCAACTATGGCTACACCTTC	CASSPPQAPNYGYTF
TRBD1	few	TRBV4-1	TRBJ1-2	TGCGCCAGCAGCCAAACGGACAGGAACTATGGCTACACCTTC	CASSQTDRNYGYTF
.	.	TRBV4-1	TRBJ1-5	TGCGCCAGCAGCCATCGGGCAGGGGGCAATCAGCCCCAGCATTTT	CASSHRAGGNQPQHF
TRBD1	.	TRBV3-1/TRBV3-2	TRBJ1-6	TGTGCCAGCAGCCAAGACGGGACAGGGCGATCACCCCTCCACTTT	CASSQDGTGRSPLHF
TRBD1	.	TRBV18	TRBJ1-1	TGTGCCAGCTCACCAGGGACCCCGGACAGGGGCGCTATGAACACTGAAGCTTTCTTT	CASSPGTPDRGAMNTEAFF
TRBD1	once	TRBV6-5	TRBJ1-2	TGTGCCAGCAGCCAGGGACAGGGCTATGGCTACACCTTC	CASSQGQGYGYTF
.	.	TRBV11-2	TRBJ1-2	TGTGCCAGCAGCTTTGACAGGTCTCAGGGTGGCTACACCTTC	CASSFDRSQGGYTF
TRBD2	.	TRBV3-1/TRBV3-2	TRBJ2-1	TGTGCCAGCAGCCAAGGGGCAACTAGCGGGGAAGGTGAGCAGTTCTTC	CASSQGATSGEGEQFF